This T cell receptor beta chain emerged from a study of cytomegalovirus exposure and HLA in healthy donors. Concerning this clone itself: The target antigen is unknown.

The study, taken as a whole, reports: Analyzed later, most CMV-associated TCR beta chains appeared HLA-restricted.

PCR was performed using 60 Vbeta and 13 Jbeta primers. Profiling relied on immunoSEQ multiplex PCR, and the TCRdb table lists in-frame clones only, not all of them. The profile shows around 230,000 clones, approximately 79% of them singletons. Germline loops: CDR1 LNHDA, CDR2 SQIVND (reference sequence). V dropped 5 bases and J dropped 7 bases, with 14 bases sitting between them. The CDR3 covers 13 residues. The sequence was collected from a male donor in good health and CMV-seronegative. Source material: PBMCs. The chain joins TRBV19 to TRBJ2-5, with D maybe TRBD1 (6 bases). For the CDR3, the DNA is TGTGCCAGTAGTCGGGACAAAGAGGGGACCCAGTACTTC. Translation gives CASSRDKEGTQYF.